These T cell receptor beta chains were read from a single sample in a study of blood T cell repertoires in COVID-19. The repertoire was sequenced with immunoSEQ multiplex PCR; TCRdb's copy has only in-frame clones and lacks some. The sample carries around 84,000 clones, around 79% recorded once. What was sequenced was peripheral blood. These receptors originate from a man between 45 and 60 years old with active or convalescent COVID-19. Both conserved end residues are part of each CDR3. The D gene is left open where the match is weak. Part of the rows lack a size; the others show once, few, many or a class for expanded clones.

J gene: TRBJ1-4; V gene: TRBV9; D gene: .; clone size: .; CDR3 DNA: TGTGCCAGCAGCGTAGAAGGACTTAATGAAAAACTGTTTTTT; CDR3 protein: CASSVEGLNEKLFF
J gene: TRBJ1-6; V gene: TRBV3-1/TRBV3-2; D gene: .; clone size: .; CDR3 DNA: TGTGCCAGCAGCCCACGGACAAGTGCACCCCTCCACTTT; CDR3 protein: CASSPRTSAPLHF
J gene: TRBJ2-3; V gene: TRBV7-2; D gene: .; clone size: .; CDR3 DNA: TGTGCCAGCAGCTTAGGGAGGAACACAGATACGCAGTATTTT; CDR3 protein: CASSLGRNTDTQYF
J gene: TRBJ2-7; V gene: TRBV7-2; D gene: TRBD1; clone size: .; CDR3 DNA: TGTGCCAGCAGCTTCGGGACAGGGTGGGGTCCCTACGAGCAGTACTTC; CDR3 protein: CASSFGTGWGPYEQYF
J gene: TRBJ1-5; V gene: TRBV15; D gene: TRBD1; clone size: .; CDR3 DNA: TGTGCCACCCCCGAACGGGACAGGAGCAATCAGCCCCAGCATTTT; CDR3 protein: CATPERDRSNQPQHF
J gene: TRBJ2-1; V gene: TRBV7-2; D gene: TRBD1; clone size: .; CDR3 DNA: TGTGCCAGCAGCCCGGACAGGGGGCGTTACAATGAGCAGTTCTTC; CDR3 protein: CASSPDRGRYNEQFF
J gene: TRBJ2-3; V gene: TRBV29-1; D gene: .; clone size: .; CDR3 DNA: TGCAGCGTTGGGACTTATAGCACAGATACGCAGTATTTT; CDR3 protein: CSVGTYSTDTQYF
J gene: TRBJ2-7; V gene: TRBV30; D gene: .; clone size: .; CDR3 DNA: TGTGCCTGGCGCTTCGGAGGGGTCTCCTACGAGCAGTACTTC; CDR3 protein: CAWRFGGVSYEQYF
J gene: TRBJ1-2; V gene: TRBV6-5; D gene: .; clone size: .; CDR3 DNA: TGTGCCAGTTTCATAGGGGGTTTAGGCTATGGCTACACCTTC; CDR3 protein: CASFIGGLGYGYTF
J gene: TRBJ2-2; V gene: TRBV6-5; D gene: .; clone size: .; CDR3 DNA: TGTGCCAGCAGTTACGCGGCCGGGGAGCTGTTTTTT; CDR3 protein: CASSYAAGELFF
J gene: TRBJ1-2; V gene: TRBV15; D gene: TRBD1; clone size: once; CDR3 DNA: TGTGCCACCAGCAGAGATAGGGTTACAGGGGACTATGGCTACACCTTC; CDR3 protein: CATSRDRVTGDYGYTF
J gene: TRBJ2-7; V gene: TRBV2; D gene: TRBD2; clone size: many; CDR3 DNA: TGTGCCAGCAGCGGGGGGAACAACGAGCAGTACTTC; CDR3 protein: CASSGGNNEQYF
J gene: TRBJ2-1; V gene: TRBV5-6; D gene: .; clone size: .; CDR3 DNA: TGTGCCAGCAGCTCTGCCGGGACTTTACGACTGAGCTCCTACAATGAGCAGTTCTTC; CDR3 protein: CASSSAGTLRLSSYNEQFF
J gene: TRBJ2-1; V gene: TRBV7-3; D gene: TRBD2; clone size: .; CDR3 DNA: TGTGCCAGCAGCCCTGGGGGGGATGAGCAGTTCTTC; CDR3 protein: CASSPGGDEQFF
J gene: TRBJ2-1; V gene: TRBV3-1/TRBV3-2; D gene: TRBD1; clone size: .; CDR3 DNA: TGTGCCAGCAGCCAAGAGGCCGGGACAGGGGGGGGCAATGAGCAGTTCTTC; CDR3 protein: CASSQEAGTGGGNEQFF
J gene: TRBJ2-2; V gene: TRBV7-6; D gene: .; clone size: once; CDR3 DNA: TGTGCCAGCAGCCGAGCCGGGTCCCAACCTCGGGAGCTGTTTTTT; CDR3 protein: CASSRAGSQPRELFF
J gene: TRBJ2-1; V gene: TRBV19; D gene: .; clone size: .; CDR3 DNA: TGTGCCAGTAGTATAAGAAGCGGGCTATCCTACAATGAGCAGTTCTTC; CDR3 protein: CASSIRSGLSYNEQFF
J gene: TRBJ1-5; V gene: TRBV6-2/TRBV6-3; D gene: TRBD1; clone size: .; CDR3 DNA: TGTGCCAGCAGTCGCCCCGCCGGGACAGGGAACAATCAGCCCCAGCATTTT; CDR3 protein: CASSRPAGTGNNQPQHF
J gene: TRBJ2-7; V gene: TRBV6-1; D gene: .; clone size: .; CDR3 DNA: TGTGCCAGCAGTGAAGCGGTTCCGATGGGAGACGAGCAGTACTTC; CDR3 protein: CASSEAVPMGDEQYF
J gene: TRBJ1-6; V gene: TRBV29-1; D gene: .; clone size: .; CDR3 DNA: TGCAGCGTTCGGACCGGGACACTCCTCCACTTT; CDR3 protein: CSVRTGTLLHF
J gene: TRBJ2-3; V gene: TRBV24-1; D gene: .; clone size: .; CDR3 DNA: TGTGCCACCAGTGATTCTAGCGCGGATACGCAGTATTTT; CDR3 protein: CATSDSSADTQYF
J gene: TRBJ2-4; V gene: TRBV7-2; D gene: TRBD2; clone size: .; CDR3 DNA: TGTGCCAGCACCTTTCTAATGGGAGGGAAAGGAAACATTCAGTACTTC; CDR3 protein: CASTFLMGGKGNIQYF
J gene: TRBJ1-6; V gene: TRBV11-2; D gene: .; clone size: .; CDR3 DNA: TGTGCCAGCAGCCCTTCCGACGGGGGTAATTCACCCCTCCACTTT; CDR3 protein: CASSPSDGGNSPLHF
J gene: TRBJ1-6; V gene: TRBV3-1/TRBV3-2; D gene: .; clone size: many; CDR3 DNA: TGTGCCAGCAGCCAAGGCTACTCCTATAATTCACCCCTCCACTTT; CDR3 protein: CASSQGYSYNSPLHF
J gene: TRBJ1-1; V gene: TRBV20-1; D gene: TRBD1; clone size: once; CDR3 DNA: TGCAGTGCCCCGACAGGGGGCTTAGCTTTCTTT; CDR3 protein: CSAPTGGLAFF
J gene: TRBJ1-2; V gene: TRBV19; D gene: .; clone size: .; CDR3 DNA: TGTGCCAGTAGACCTACCACAGGACAAGCCTATGGCTACACCTTC; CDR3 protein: CASRPTTGQAYGYTF
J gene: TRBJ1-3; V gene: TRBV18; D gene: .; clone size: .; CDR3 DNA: TGTGCCAGCTCACCAGAGGGAATGGGAAACACCATATATTTT; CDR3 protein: CASSPEGMGNTIYF
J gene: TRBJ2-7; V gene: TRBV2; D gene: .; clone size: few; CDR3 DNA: TGTGCCAGCAGGCCCCAGGGGCGGCAGTACTTC; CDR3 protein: CASRPQGRQYF
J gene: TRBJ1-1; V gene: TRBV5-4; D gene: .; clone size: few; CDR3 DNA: TGTGCCAGCAGCTTGGGGGGCTCAAACTCGTGGACTGAAGCTTTCTTT; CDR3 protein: CASSLGGSNSWTEAFF
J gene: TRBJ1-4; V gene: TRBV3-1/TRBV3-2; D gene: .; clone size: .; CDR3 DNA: TGTGCCAGCAGCACCTCCCACTCAACTAATGAAAAACTGTTTTTT; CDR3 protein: CASSTSHSTNEKLFF
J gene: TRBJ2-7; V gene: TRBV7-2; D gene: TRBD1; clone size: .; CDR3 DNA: TGTGCCAGCAGCCTGAAGGGACAGTCCTACGAGCAGTACTTC; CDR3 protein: CASSLKGQSYEQYF
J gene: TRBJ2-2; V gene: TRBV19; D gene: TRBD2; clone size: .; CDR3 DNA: TGTGCCAGTAGTATAGTCGGCGGGGGGTCGTGGGAGCTGTTTTTT; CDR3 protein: CASSIVGGGSWELFF
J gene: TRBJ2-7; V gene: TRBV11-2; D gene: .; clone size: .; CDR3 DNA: TGTGCCAGCAGCTTAGAAAGAGGACAGTCCTACGAGCAGTACTTC; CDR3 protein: CASSLERGQSYEQYF
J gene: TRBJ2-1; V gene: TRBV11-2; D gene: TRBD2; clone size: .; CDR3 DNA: TGTGCCAGCAGCACGGGACTAGCGGGTGCCAATGAGCAGTTCTTC; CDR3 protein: CASSTGLAGANEQFF
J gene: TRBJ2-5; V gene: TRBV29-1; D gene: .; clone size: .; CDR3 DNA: TGCAGCGGCATTAGCTTAGAAGAGACCCAGTACTTC; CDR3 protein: CSGISLEETQYF
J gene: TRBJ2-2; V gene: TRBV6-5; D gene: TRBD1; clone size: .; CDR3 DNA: TGTGCCAGTAGGGACAGGGGGGCCGGGGAGCTGTTTTTT; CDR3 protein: CASRDRGAGELFF
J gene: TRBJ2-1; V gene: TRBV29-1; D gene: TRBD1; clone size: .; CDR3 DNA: TGCAGCCCAGCACAGGGGGCGGGGAATGAGCAGTTCTTC; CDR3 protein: CSPAQGAGNEQFF
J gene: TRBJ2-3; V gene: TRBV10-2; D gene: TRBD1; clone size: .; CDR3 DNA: TGCGCCAGCCTAAGCGGCACAGGGGGCGCAGATACGCAGTATTTT; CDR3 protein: CASLSGTGGADTQYF
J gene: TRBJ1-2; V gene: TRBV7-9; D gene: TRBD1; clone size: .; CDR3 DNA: TGTGCCAGCAGCCCCCTGGGACAGGGACGAGCTAACTATGGCTACACCTTC; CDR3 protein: CASSPLGQGRANYGYTF